Sequencing of this T cell receptor (beta chain) was carried out in a study of blood T cells in healthy people across ages. Study summary: Researchers report that template switching captured about one barcoded beta molecule per two T cells. Notes on the study in general: With age, beta diversity per million T cells declined roughly linearly, significantly by 40 to 50. No one knew whether donors had CMV, which possibly confounded expanded clonotype changes.

A second PCR of about 7 to 12 cycles used a sample-barcoded 5' primer and a J-beta primer mix. Every cDNA molecule bore a tag from a template-switch adaptor containing 12 random nucleotides. TCRdb redid the calling of the 5' RACE reads with MiXCR, one entry per CDR3 protein. The sample yields 710,000 or so distinct CDR3 sequences, about 24% seen once. A remark on this clonotype: The antigen remains undetermined.

Germline lookup yields CDR1 SQVTM and CDR2 ANQGSEA. The CDR3 sequence is 11 residues long. V was cut by 3 bases and J by 7 bases, with 9 bases left in between. The origin of this receptor is an older man in good health. The sequenced sample was blood. The genes are TRBV29-1 and TRBJ1-2; no firm D call. Here the CDR3 reads CSVEWRGGYTF. The CDR3 nucleotides read TGCAGCGTTGAGTGGCGAGGTGGCTACACCTTC.